Listed below are T cell receptor beta chains from one sample, sequenced in a study of cytomegalovirus exposure and HLA in healthy donors. Repertoires were generated with immunoSEQ multiplex PCR, while TCRdb's copy carries only in-frame clones and drops some. Of 200,000 or so clones listed, roughly three quarters were seen once; the top ten hold 1.7%. The sample was PBMCs. These receptor sequences come from a man aged 50 or older in good health and CMV-seronegative. CDR3s include the opening cysteine and the closing phenylalanine or tryptophan. The order of the fields is CDR3 DNA, CDR3 protein, D gene, V gene, J gene, clone size. A D gene is named only where the DNA matches it firmly. Size tells how often a clone was seen (once, few, many) or the class of an expanded clone, and some rows leave it out.

TGTGCCTGGAGTGTAGGAATAGCGGGAGTTCGTGAGCAGTTCTTC	CAWSVGIAGVREQFF	TRBD2	TRBV30	TRBJ2-1	-
TGTGCCAGCAGCCTCGGACAGGAGATGCAGTACTTC	CASSLGQEMQYF	TRBD1	TRBV7-9	TRBJ2-7	-
TGTGCCAGCAGTCGGACAGCGCCACAAGAGACCCAGTACTTC	CASSRTAPQETQYF	-	TRBV27	TRBJ2-5	-
TGCAGCGCTAGCGGGGGGGACACTAGCACAGATACGCAGTATTTT	CSASGGDTSTDTQYF	TRBD2	TRBV29-1	TRBJ2-3	once
TGCGCCAGCAGCTTATCCCCAGGGGGCTACGAGCAGTACTTC	CASSLSPGGYEQYF	TRBD1	TRBV5-1	TRBJ2-7	few
TGTGCCAGCACCCGTGGCCTAGCGGAGGGACAAGAGACCCAGTACTTC	CASTRGLAEGQETQYF	TRBD2	TRBV5-4	TRBJ2-5	once
TGTGCCAGCAGCTCCTCCCAGGGGGAAGCCTACGAGCAGTACTTC	CASSSSQGEAYEQYF	TRBD1	TRBV9	TRBJ2-7	-
TGTGCCAGCAGCTTAGCCCCCCTAGCGGGGAATGAGCAGTTCTTC	CASSLAPLAGNEQFF	TRBD2	TRBV11-2	TRBJ2-1	-
TGCGCCAGCAGTCAATCGGGGGGACAGAGCTCCTACGAGCAGTACTTC	CASSQSGGQSSYEQYF	-	TRBV23-1	TRBJ2-7	few
TGTGCTAGTGGGCCCGGGAGCCTCAATCAGCCCCAGCATTTT	CASGPGSLNQPQHF	-	TRBV12-5	TRBJ1-5	-
TGTGCCAGCAGCCCCTCGCTAGCTGCGAACACCGGGGAGCTGTTTTTT	CASSPSLAANTGELFF	-	TRBV5-4	TRBJ2-2	-